This entry describes one T cell receptor (beta chain). The sample comes from a study of OX40 agonist ivuxolimab in advanced cancers. The V segment lost 5 bases and the J segment 4 bases; nucleotides outside the gene matches: 8. CDR1 is MGHRA, CDR2 YSYEKL, per germline. The CDR3 extends over 15 amino acids. Only in-frame clones appear in the TCRdb table, and some are missing; sequencing was by immunoSEQ multiplex PCR. The data show under 95,000 clones, about 85% seen once. The chain couples TRBV4-1 to TRBJ1-3; the match to TRBD1 covers 7 bases. The sample consisted of CD4+ or CD8+ T cells sorted from blood, taken in a trial of the OX40 agonist ivuxolimab. The receptor was isolated from an adult with an advanced solid tumor such as melanoma, head and neck, liver or kidney cancer. The CDR3 coding sequence is TGCGCCAGCAGCATCGGACAGGCCGGGGGAAACACCATATATTTT. It codes for CASSIGQAGGNTIYF.